This T cell receptor (beta chain) came from a study of blood T cells in healthy people across ages. This clonotype has a handful of counts. Its antigen remains unidentified. CDR3 length equals 15 residues. Germline CDR1 reads MNHEY; CDR2 reads SVGEGT. Trimming left V 4 bases short and J 6 bases short, with 18 bases between. Through a sample-barcoded 5' primer and a J-beta primer mix, a second PCR was run for roughly 7 to 11 cycles. Sequencing recovered at least 2.5 million CDR3-containing paired-end reads from each sample. TCRdb passed the 5' RACE reads through MiXCR, listing each CDR3 protein once. The table has about 1.5 million distinct CDR3 sequences, about 42% seen once. General study results and limits: The unsorted PBMCs prevented any conclusive comparison of naive versus antigen-experienced cells.

The sequencing sample was made of blood. This clonotype was sampled from a woman between 18 and 29 years old in good health. The chain carries TRBV6-2 or TRBV6-3 and TRBJ1-2; D gene uncertain. The CDR3 nucleotides read TGTGCCAGCAGTTCCTCTGTGGGCACCCTTCATGGCTACACCTTC. It encodes CASSSSVGTLHGYTF.